This entry features one TCR beta chain sequence. This specimen comes from a study of blood T cell repertoires in COVID-19. Study in general: COVID-19 samples from acute and convalescent phases originated in the United States, Italy and Spain. T cells, B-cell-depleted T cells, or PBMCs provided the cDNA or gDNA that served as material.

Original analysis: Estimation of nucleated cell counts was performed using reference gene primer amplification. TCRdb's table, derived via immunoSEQ multiplex PCR, lists solely in-frame clones and lacks some. V and J calls and clone size are copied from that table; D and trimming were computed from the DNA. Seen here are approximately 140,000 clones, less than 85% observed once, and the top ten hold just under 9%. Germline V gene data show CDR1 as SGDLS and CDR2 as YYNGEE. CDR3 size: 17 residues. V lost 4 bases to trimming and J lost 5 bases, with 22 bases between them. J is TRBJ2-1 and V is TRBV9; tentatively, D is TRBD2 (6 bases). Sequencing was done on a sample of peripheral blood. This receptor was identified in a woman aged 80 or over in a cohort sampled during active or convalescent COVID-19. DNA for the CDR3: TGTGCCAGCAGCCTTACCGTGGGTGCGGGGCCTCACAATGAGCAGTTCTTC. Its translation is CASSLTVGAGPHNEQFF.